These 14 T cell receptor beta chains originate from one sample sequenced in a study of T cells in Graves' hyperthyroidism and ophthalmopathy. Amplification of TCR beta CDR3 regions used RNA as the template. Using the HTBI primer set, a first-round RT-PCR was run on the TCR CDR3. TCRdb analysed the multiplex PCR reads with MiXCR anew, one entry per CDR3 protein. The data show 200,000 to 250,000 distinct CDR3 sequences, 17% seen once. The sample taken for sequencing was blood. Source of these receptors: a woman between 45 and 60 years old with Graves' hyperthyroidism.

This clonotype was counted at least ten times. The chain carries TRBV7-9 and TRBJ2-3, with D uncertain. V shed 5 bases and J shed 1 base, with 7 bases lying between them. This CDR3 contains 13 residues. Germline V CDR1 and CDR2: SEHNR, FQNEAQ (reference sequence). The chain's CDR3 is CASSHAGTDTQYF. CDR3 in DNA: TGTGCCAGCAGCCACGCCGGCACAGATACGCAGTATTTT. The complete variable domain, with remaining parts taken from reference TRBV7-9 and TRBJ2-3, reads DTGVSQNPRHKITKRGQNVTFRCDPISEHNRLYWYRQTLGQGPEFLTYFQNEAQLEKSRLLSDRFSAERPKGSFSTLEIQRTEQGDSAMYLCASSHAGTDTQYFGPGTRLTVL.

This clonotype was seen ten or more times. The chain joins TRBV6-2 or TRBV6-3 to TRBJ2-7, with TRBD2 identical over 11 bases. The CDR3 covers 16 residues. CDR1 is MNHEY and CDR2 is SVGEGT in the germline V gene. Germline trimming cut 5 bases from V and 6 bases from J; bases unmatched to any gene: 12. In DNA, the CDR3 is TGTGCCAGCAGTCAGGTGGGCGGACTAGCGGGCGGCGAGCAGTACTTC. Translation: CASSQVGGLAGGEQYF.

This clonotype was seen ten or more times. The CDR3 DNA reads TGTGCCAGCAGTCCGTTTGCGCTGCAGGAGGCTGAGCAGTTCTTC. It yields the protein CASSPFALQEAEQFF. The chain links TRBV27 to TRBJ2-1; a possible D gene is TRBD2 (5 bases). V gave up 5 bases and J gave up 9 bases, with 20 bases separating them. The CDR3 is 15 residues long. CDR1 is MNHEY and CDR2 is SMNVEV in the germline V gene (reference sequence).

This clonotype was found a few times. The rearrangement uses TRBV28 and TRBJ2-7, with TRBD1 matching over 7 bases. The CDR3 has 12 amino acids. CDR1 is MDHEN, CDR2 SYDVKM, per germline. V gave up 5 bases and J gave up 5 bases; unmatched junction bases: 3. CDR3 sequence (DNA): TGTGCCAGCAGTCTAGGACAGGACGAGCAGTACTTC. Its protein product is CASSLGQDEQYF.

The gene calls are TRBV27 and TRBJ2-3, with D hard to call. The CDR3 sequence is 12 residues long. Between the trimmed V and J ends, which lost 8 bases and 2 bases, there was a span of 8 bases. Germline values: CDR1 MNHEY, CDR2 SMNVEV (reference sequence). CDR3 nucleotide sequence: TGTGCCAGCGGACCCTTCACAGATACGCAGTATTTT. Protein: CASGPFTDTQYF.

This clonotype was seen ten or more times. CDR3 residues: CSANKGSSFGSNTEAFF. For the CDR3, the DNA is TGCAGTGCTAACAAAGGGAGTTCGTTTGGATCTAACACTGAAGCTTTCTTT. The J gene is TRBJ1-1, the V gene TRBV20-1; D is ambiguous. V lost 4 bases, J lost 2 bases, and 23 bases lay in between. Looked up from germline, CDR1 is DFQATT and CDR2 is SNEGSKA (reference sequence). The CDR3 loop spans 17 amino acids.

This clonotype was observed many times. The rearrangement joins TRBV9 to TRBJ2-1, with TRBD2 identical over 12 bases. J was trimmed by 7 bases and V by 3 bases; bases with no gene match: 8. The CDR3 is 16 amino acids. Germline-derived CDR1 and CDR2 are SGDLS and YYNGEE. The CDR3 DNA sequence: TGTGCCAGCAGCGACAGGACTAGCGGGGTCCGTAATGAGCAGTTCTTC. Protein product: CASSDRTSGVRNEQFF.

In this sample, this clonotype turned up many times. The rearrangement uses TRBV30 and TRBJ1-5; TRBD1 matches at 8 bases. CDR3 length: 16 residues. Germline values: CDR1 GTSNPN, CDR2 SVGIG (reference sequence). V was clipped by 0 bases and J by 5 bases; unmatched bases: 9. DNA for the CDR3: TGTGCCTGGAGTGTACGGACAGGGAGAATCGATCAGCCCCAGCATTTT. It yields the protein CAWSVRTGRIDQPQHF.

This clonotype was recorded many times. The genes are TRBV20-1 and TRBJ2-5; TRBD1 matches 12 bases. The V and J ends lost 3 bases and 5 bases, in that order; junction bases with no gene match: 10. The CDR3 has 16 amino acids. Per germline, CDR1 DFQATT and CDR2 SNEGSKA (reference sequence). The chain's CDR3 is CSASRDGTGGAETQYF. CDR3 coding DNA: TGCAGTGCTAGCAGGGATGGGACAGGGGGCGCGGAGACCCAGTACTTC.

A few counts support this clonotype. The rearrangement joins TRBV2 to TRBJ1-2; 8 bases are shared with TRBD1. Trimming at V came to 6 bases and at J to 8 bases, leaving 5 bases not matched to a gene. CDR1 and CDR2 from the germline V gene are SNHLY and FYNNEI. The CDR3 runs to 12 residues. The CDR3 loop reads CASRGTGDGYTF. The CDR3 nucleotides are TGTGCCAGCAGAGGGACAGGCGACGGCTACACCTTC. The entire variable domain, with the rest obtained from reference TRBV2 and TRBJ1-2, is as follows: EPEVTQTPSHQVTQMGQEVILRCVPISNHLYFYWYRQILGQKVEFLVSFYNNEISEKSEIFDDQFSVERPDGSNFTLKIRSTKLEDSAMYFCASRGTGDGYTFGSGTRLTVV.

The chain couples TRBV27 to TRBJ1-6; D gene unclear. Germline assignment: CDR1 MNHEY and CDR2 SMNVEV (reference sequence). Trimming removed 3 bases at V and 0 bases at J, with 9 bases between. The CDR3 sequence is 16 residues long. CDR3 sequence: CASSFSQSSYNSPLHF. The CDR3 nucleotides are TGTGCCAGCAGTTTTTCTCAGAGCTCCTATAATTCACCCCTCCACTTT.

This clonotype has at least ten counts. This sequence joins TRBV7-8 and TRBJ2-3; maybe TRBD2 (5 bases). Germline values: CDR1 SGHVS, CDR2 FQNEAQ. Between the trimmed V and J ends, which lost 5 bases and 2 bases, there was a span of 14 bases. CDR3 length: 15 residues. CDR3 loop: CASSRREGHTDTQYF. The CDR3 nucleotides are TGTGCCAGCAGCCGCCGAGAGGGCCACACAGATACGCAGTATTTT.

This clonotype appeared a few times. DNA for the CDR3: TGTGCCATCAGTGAGAACTCAGGGAGCACCGGGGAGCTGTTTTTT. This translates into CAISENSGSTGELFF. The chain is built from TRBV10-3 and TRBJ2-2; D may correspond to TRBD1 or TRBD2 (5 bases each). The CDR3 runs to 15 residues. V was shortened by 2 bases and J by 4 bases, with 11 bases between the two germline ends. Germline-derived CDR1 and CDR2 are ENHRY and SYGVKD.

This clonotype was counted at least ten times. This chain links TRBV12-3 or TRBV12-4 with TRBJ2-7; D is ambiguous. The CDR3 consists of 14 residues. V was pared by 3 bases and J by 0 bases, with 9 bases between. DNA of the CDR3: TGTGCCAGCAGTTTTGGTGGGATCTCCTACGAGCAGTACTTC. It translates to CASSFGGISYEQYF.